Reported below is one TCR beta chain. Germline V gene lookup returns CDR1 MNHEY and CDR2 SMNVEV (reference sequence). The CDR3 consists of 16 residues. Trimming cost V 8 bases and J 6 bases, with 22 bases left between them. This table comes from immunoSEQ multiplex PCR, and its TCRdb copy is limited to in-frame clones, with some not included. The table lists about 2.2 million clones, 85% to 95% of them singletons. This sample is part of a study of shared clonotypes between healthy human individuals. As defined, naive CD8 cells were CD45RO-negative and positively selected for CCR7, with terminally differentiated effector memory CD45RA+ cells excluded.

The V call is TRBV27, the J call TRBJ2-2, with D perhaps assigned TRBD1 or TRBD2 (6 bases each). The sequenced sample consisted of naive CD8+ T cells from PBMCs. The origin of this receptor is a man younger than 30 in good health. Some clones in this sample may be carry-over from other donors' samples. The CDR3 here is CASSLGGGGLSGELFF. The CDR3 region has the DNA TGTGCCAGCTCCCTGGGGGGCGGTGGATTATCCGGGGAGCTGTTTTTT.